This T cell receptor (beta chain) stems from a study of cytomegalovirus exposure and HLA in healthy donors. This clone has a handful of counts. The germline V and J ends were trimmed by 1 base and 0 bases, with 6 bases remaining between them. CDR3 length equals 15 residues. Germline V CDR1 and CDR2: MGHRA, YSYEKL. A multiplex PCR was run with 60 Vbeta primers and 13 Jbeta primers. Generated by immunoSEQ multiplex PCR, the TCRdb table keeps only in-frame clones and is missing some. This repertoire shows about 230,000 clones, about 80% found once; its top ten account for more than 0.5%. Sequences were obtained from PBMCs. This chain uses TRBV4-1 with TRBJ1-4, with D perhaps TRBD1 (6 bases). The TCR originated in a woman in her forties in good health and CMV-seronegative. CDR3 amino acids: CASSQGTATNEKLFF. In nucleotides, the CDR3 is TGCGCCAGCAGCCAAGGGACAGCAACTAATGAAAAACTGTTTTTT.